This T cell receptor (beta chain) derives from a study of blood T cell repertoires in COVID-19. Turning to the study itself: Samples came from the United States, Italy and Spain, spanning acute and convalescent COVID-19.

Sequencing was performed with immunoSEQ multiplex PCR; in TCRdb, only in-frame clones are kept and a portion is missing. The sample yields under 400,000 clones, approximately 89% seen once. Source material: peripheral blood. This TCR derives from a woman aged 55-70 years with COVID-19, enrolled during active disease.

CDR3 region: CASGSRLSGNTIYF. CDR3 coding DNA: TGTGCTAGTGGTTCGCGGCTCTCTGGAAACACCATATATTTT. The chain joins TRBV12-5 to TRBJ1-3; D is ambiguous. V was trimmed by 4 bases and J by 0 bases, leaving 7 bases between them. Germline CDR1 LGHNT, CDR2 FRNRAP. CDR3 size: 14 residues.